The 31 T cell receptor beta chains below were found in one sample sequenced in a study of shared clonotypes between healthy human individuals. TCRdb's copy holds only in-frame clones and misses some; the assay was immunoSEQ multiplex PCR. The sample has 2 million to 3 million clones; 80% to 95% are singletons. The sample was naive CD4+ T cells from PBMCs. Indicated subset: CD45RA+ positively selected. These receptor sequences come from a young man in good health. Some clones in this sample may be carry-over from other donors' samples.

V gene TRBV27 combines with J gene TRBJ2-1; D may be TRBD1 (6 bases). CDR1 MNHEY and CDR2 SMNVEV come from the germline V gene (reference sequence). Trimming pared 5 bases from V and 9 bases from J, leaving 14 bases between. The CDR3 consists of 13 residues. CDR3 in amino acids: CASSGSQGGEQFF. CDR3 nucleotides: TGTGCCAGCAGTGGATCACAGGGTGGTGAGCAGTTCTTC.

This chain uses TRBV11-2 with TRBJ2-7; D call uncertain. The CDR3 sequence is 13 residues long. CDR1 is SGHAT, CDR2 FQNNGV, per germline. V gave up 4 bases and J gave up 2 bases, with 9 bases separating them. In DNA, the CDR3 is TGTGCCAGCAGCTCACCACTGGCCTACGAGCAGTACTTC. Amino acid sequence: CASSSPLAYEQYF.

The chain is built from TRBV4-1 and TRBJ1-5; D unresolved. The germline CDR1 and CDR2 sequences are MGHRA and YSYEKL. V lost 1 base and J 4 bases, leaving 11 bases between the germline ends. CDR3 length equals 15 residues. For the CDR3, the DNA is TGCGCCAGCAGCCAAGGTCCTGGCCGTAATCAGCCCCAGCATTTT. It translates to CASSQGPGRNQPQHF.

In nucleotides, the CDR3 is TGTGCTAGTGGTACCGGACTAGCGGGAGTTACAGATACGCAGTATTTT. Protein product: CASGTGLAGVTDTQYF. The chain links TRBV12-5 to TRBJ2-3; 13 bases match TRBD2. V trimming: 5 bases; J trimming: 3 bases; junction bases outside the gene matches: 5. This CDR3 contains 16 residues. CDR1 and CDR2 from the germline V gene are LGHNT and FRNRAP.

This clone was recorded a few times. V is TRBV30 and J is TRBJ1-1; D is unresolved. This CDR3 has 13 residues. V was shortened by 2 bases and J by 4 bases, with 11 bases between the two germline ends. The germline CDR1 and CDR2 sequences are GTSNPN and SVGIG (reference sequence). CDR3 nucleotides: TGTGCCTGGAGTATGCGGCAGCCCACTGAAGCTTTCTTT. Protein: CAWSMRQPTEAFF.

This chain links TRBV4-1 with TRBJ2-3; a possible D gene is TRBD1 (6 bases). The CDR3 is 15 residues long. The V gene lost 2 bases and the J gene lost 1 base, with 10 bases spanning the gap. The germline V gene has CDR1 MGHRA and CDR2 YSYEKL. The CDR3 reads CASSQWYRGTDTQYF. The DNA for the CDR3 is TGCGCCAGCAGCCAATGGTACAGGGGCACAGATACGCAGTATTTT.

The chain links TRBV2 to TRBJ2-7; perhaps D is TRBD1 or TRBD2 (5 bases each). CDR1 SNHLY and CDR2 FYNNEI come from the germline V gene. Trimming took off 7 bases at V and 6 bases at J, with 28 bases between the two ends. CDR3 length: 17 amino acids. Here the CDR3 DNA reads TGTGCCAGCACCAAACGACGGGCAGGGACCATGATGGGCGAGCAGTACTTC. This sequence encodes CASTKRRAGTMMGEQYF.

The rearrangement joins TRBV9 to TRBJ2-7; 10 bases fit TRBD1. V shed 0 bases, J shed 2 bases, and the junction held 5 bases outside the gene matches. The CDR3 loop spans 16 amino acids. Germline V gives CDR1 SGDLS, CDR2 YYNGEE. CDR3 DNA: TGTGCCAGCAGCGTAGACTCGGGACAGGGGCCCTACGAGCAGTACTTC. As protein: CASSVDSGQGPYEQYF. The entire variable domain, with the rest obtained from reference TRBV9 and TRBJ2-7, is as follows: DSGVTQTPKHLITATGQRVTLRCSPRSGDLSVYWYQQSLDQGLQFLIQYYNGEERAKGNILERFSAQQFPDLHSELNLSSLELGDSALYFCASSVDSGQGPYEQYFGPGTRLTVT.

CDR3 in amino acids: CASSLTSGTANEKLFF. In nucleotides, the CDR3 is TGTGCCAGCAGCCTGACGTCCGGGACAGCTAATGAAAAACTGTTTTTT. The chain links TRBV5-4 to TRBJ1-4, with 7 bases identical to TRBD1. V lost 4 bases, J lost 3 bases, and 9 bases stayed unmatched. Germline V gene lookup returns CDR1 SGHNT and CDR2 YYREEE (reference sequence). The CDR3 runs 16 residues. Looking up the rest from reference TRBV5-4 and TRBJ1-4 gives the full variable domain: ETGVTQSPTHLIKTRGQQVTLRCSSQSGHNTVSWYQQALGQGPQFIFQYYREEENGRGNFPPRFSGLQFPNYSSELNVNALELDDSALYLCASSLTSGTANEKLFFGSGTQLSVL.

J is TRBJ1-1 and V is TRBV15; no clear D. CDR3 size: 11 residues. V shed 6 bases and J shed 7 bases, with 9 bases lying between them. Germline values: CDR1 LNHNV, CDR2 YYDKDF (reference sequence). The CDR3 sequence: CATSVRDEAFF. CDR3 nucleotide sequence: TGTGCCACCAGTGTAAGGGATGAAGCTTTCTTT.

The chain is built from TRBV27 and TRBJ1-1, with a possible D match to TRBD1 (5 bases). Germline lookup yields CDR1 MNHEY and CDR2 SMNVEV (reference sequence). The CDR3 has 16 amino acids. Trimming cost V 5 bases and J 1 base, with 17 bases left between them. DNA of the CDR3: TGTGCCAGCAGTCCCGCCCCGTACAGGACGAACACTGAAGCTTTCTTT. It encodes CASSPAPYRTNTEAFF.

The rearrangement uses TRBV28 and TRBJ2-4, with D perhaps matching TRBD1 or TRBD2 (5 bases each). Germline assignment: CDR1 MDHEN and CDR2 SYDVKM. V was trimmed by 1 base and J by 4 bases, leaving 17 bases between them. The CDR3 extends over 17 amino acids. The CDR3 region has the DNA TGTGCCAGCAGTTTATTTCAGGGAGCGCAAGCAAAAAACATTCAGTACTTC. Its protein is CASSLFQGAQAKNIQYF.

CDR3 in amino acids: CASSPRWGKDTGELFF. CDR3 sequence (DNA): TGTGCCAGCTCACCACGTTGGGGGAAGGACACCGGGGAGCTGTTTTTT. J is TRBJ2-2 and V is TRBV18; TRBD1 or TRBD2 may be the D gene (5 bases each). CDR3 length: 16 amino acids. Trimming took off 1 base at V and 3 bases at J, with 12 bases between the two ends. The germline gives CDR1 KGHSH, CDR2 LQKENI.

The chain recombines TRBV19 with TRBJ1-4; D may be TRBD1 (5 bases). Per germline, CDR1 LNHDA and CDR2 SQIVND (reference sequence). This CDR3 has 14 amino acids. The V end was cut by 7 bases, the J end by 0 bases, with 9 bases between. Here the CDR3 reads CASKTRATNEKLFF. DNA of the CDR3: TGTGCCAGTAAGACCAGGGCAACTAATGAAAAACTGTTTTTT.

V gene TRBV28 combines with J gene TRBJ1-5; D is unclear. From germline, CDR1 is MDHEN and CDR2 SYDVKM. Trimming left V 5 bases short and J 0 bases short, with 8 bases between. The CDR3 covers 14 residues. The CDR3 loop is CASSIPYSNQPQHF. CDR3 DNA: TGTGCCAGCAGTATACCCTATAGCAATCAGCCCCAGCATTTT. The entire variable domain, with the rest obtained from reference TRBV28 and TRBJ1-5, is as follows: DVKVTQSSRYLVKRTGEKVFLECVQDMDHENMFWYRQDPGLGLRLIYFSYDVKMKEKGDIPEGYSVSREKKERFSLILESASTNQTSMYLCASSIPYSNQPQHFGDGTRLSIL.

This rearrangement joins TRBV7-9 to TRBJ1-2; 8 bases agree with TRBD1. CDR3 length: 14 residues. Germline values: CDR1 SEHNR, CDR2 FQNEAQ (reference sequence). Unmatched junction bases numbered 8, after V lost 3 bases and J lost 8 bases. CDR3 in DNA: TGTGCCAGCAGCTTCTTCCAGGGGGCTGGCGGCTACACCTTC. Amino acids: CASSFFQGAGGYTF.

V and J are TRBV7-7 and TRBJ2-7; TRBD1 aligns across 11 bases. The germline CDR1 and CDR2 sequences are SSHAT and FNYEAQ (reference sequence). V lost 5 bases and J lost 3; bases outside the gene matches: 3. The CDR3 contains 14 residues. CDR3 loop: CASSTGTGGYEQYF. DNA of the CDR3: TGTGCCAGCAGCACCGGGACAGGGGGCTACGAGCAGTACTTC. The variable domain in full, completed from reference TRBV7-7 and TRBJ2-7, reads GAGVSQSPRYKVTKRGQDVTLRCDPISSHATLYWYQQALGQGPEFLTYFNYEAQPDKSGLPSDRFSAERPEGSISTLTIQRTEQRDSAMYRCASSTGTGGYEQYFGPGTRLTVT.

The chain employs TRBV30 and TRBJ2-3; tentatively, D is TRBD1 or TRBD2 (5 bases each). Deletions cut 0 bases from V and 4 bases from J, with 14 bases between. The CDR3 totals 15 residues. From germline, CDR1 is GTSNPN and CDR2 SVGIG (reference sequence). CDR3 residues: CAWSVRGTIADTQYF. In nucleotides, the CDR3 is TGTGCCTGGAGTGTACGTGGGACCATTGCAGATACGCAGTATTTT.

The chain links TRBV19 to TRBJ2-3, with 8 bases matching TRBD2. The CDR3 runs to 17 residues. The V gene's germline CDR1 is LNHDA and CDR2 SQIVND (reference sequence). The junction had 14 bases not matched to a gene; V was cut back by 6 bases and J by 3 bases. CDR3 in DNA: TGTGCCAGTAGCCCCGGGGGGGGCAGGTTGGGAACAGATACGCAGTATTTT. This translates into CASSPGGGRLGTDTQYF. Supplemented by reference TRBV19 and TRBJ2-3, the full variable domain reads DGGITQSPKYLFRKEGQNVTLSCEQNLNHDAMYWYRQDPGQGLRLIYYSQIVNDFQKGDIAEGYSVSREKKESFPLTVTSAQKNPTAFYLCASSPGGGRLGTDTQYFGPGTRLTVL.

Regarding this clone: The same CDR3 is also encoded by other DNA sequences in this sample. The chain uses TRBV7-6 and TRBJ2-7; TRBD2 matches at 8 bases. V gave up 5 bases and J gave up 2 bases; unmatched junction bases: 8. CDR3 length equals 15 residues. The germline gives CDR1 SGHVS, CDR2 FNYEAQ. As DNA, the CDR3 is TGTGCCAGCAGCATTAAAGCGGGAGTTCCCTACGAGCAGTACTTC. It is translated as CASSIKAGVPYEQYF.

The V gene is TRBV7-9, the J gene TRBJ2-4; D is unclear. The CDR3 loop spans 15 amino acids. Looked up from germline, CDR1 is SEHNR and CDR2 is FQNEAQ (reference sequence). Trimming pared 5 bases from V and 4 bases from J, leaving 15 bases between. CDR3 amino acids: CASSPPYGTKNIQYF. Here the CDR3 DNA reads TGTGCCAGCAGCCCGCCCTATGGCACTAAAAACATTCAGTACTTC. The full variable domain, in which reference TRBV7-9 and TRBJ2-4 provide the parts outside the CDR3, is DTGVSQNPRHKITKRGQNVTFRCDPISEHNRLYWYRQTLGQGPEFLTYFQNEAQLEKSRLLSDRFSAERPKGSFSTLEIQRTEQGDSAMYLCASSPPYGTKNIQYFGAGTRLSVL.

The gene calls are TRBV7-2 and TRBJ2-1, with D tentatively TRBD1 (6 bases). This CDR3 is 16 amino acids long. Germline V CDR1 and CDR2: SGHTA, FQGNSA. The ends were cut back, 5 bases at V and 8 bases at J, with 22 bases in the middle. The CDR3 region has the DNA TGTGCCAGCAGCCGGCCTCCAGGGGCTCCTAACCATGAGCAGTTCTTC. Translation gives CASSRPPGAPNHEQFF. Full variable domain (rest looked up from reference TRBV7-2 and TRBJ2-1): GAGVSQSPSNKVTEKGKDVELRCDPISGHTALYWYRQSLGQGLEFLIYFQGNSAPDKSGLPSDRFSAERTGGSVSTLTIQRTQQEDSAVYLCASSRPPGAPNHEQFFGPGTRLTVL.

As regards this clone: Other DNA sequences in this sample translate to the same CDR3. This chain connects TRBV9 to TRBJ2-1; 14 bases map to TRBD2. Germline CDR1 SGDLS, CDR2 YYNGEE. Trimming took 3 bases from V and 5 from J; bases not matched to a gene: 4. CDR3 length equals 16 residues. The CDR3 DNA is TGTGCCAGCAGCGCCAGACTAGCGGGAGGGGACAATGAGCAGTTCTTC. Encoded protein: CASSARLAGGDNEQFF.

This chain connects TRBV5-4 to TRBJ2-5; 16 bases align to TRBD2. J gave up 2 bases and V 4 bases, and 2 bases lay outside the gene matches. The CDR3 runs 16 residues. Germline CDR1 and CDR2: SGHNT and YYREEE (reference sequence). The CDR3 loop is CASSQGLAGGQETQYF. The CDR3 DNA reads TGTGCCAGCAGCCAGGGACTAGCGGGAGGGCAAGAGACCCAGTACTTC.

The V call is TRBV18, the J call TRBJ1-1; the D gene is possibly TRBD1 (5 bases). CDR3 length: 14 residues. Germline assignment: CDR1 KGHSH and CDR2 LQKENI. The V end lost 3 bases, the J end lost 5 bases, and 13 bases lay between the germline ends. In DNA form, the CDR3 reads TGTGCCAGCTCACCGAATTCAGGGTATACTGAAGCTTTCTTT. Its protein is CASSPNSGYTEAFF.

The chain recombines TRBV2 with TRBJ2-1; TRBD2 aligns across 10 bases. Trimming cost V 7 bases and J 8 bases; bases outside gene matches: 11. Germline V gene data show CDR1 as SNHLY and CDR2 as FYNNEI. This CDR3 is built from 15 residues. The CDR3 nucleotides read TGTGCCAGCAATGTGCTAGCGGGAGCATCGGATGAGCAGTTCTTC. It yields the protein CASNVLAGASDEQFF.

The CDR3 coding sequence is TGTGCCAGTAGTATTTCGGGACAGGCCTATTCTGGAAACACCATATATTTT. This translates into CASSISGQAYSGNTIYF. This rearrangement joins TRBV19 to TRBJ1-3; 8 bases align to TRBD1. Germline CDR1 and CDR2: LNHDA and SQIVND (reference sequence). CDR3 length: 17 amino acids. The ends lost 3 bases at V and 1 base at J; junction bases unmatched: 8.

This rearrangement joins TRBV4-2 to TRBJ1-4, with a possible D match to TRBD1 (6 bases). The CDR3 sequence is 16 residues long. CDR1 LGHNA and CDR2 YNFKEQ come from the germline V gene. V dropped 0 bases and J dropped 4 bases, with 12 bases sitting between them. The CDR3: CASSQDVGGLNEKLFF. The CDR3, as DNA: TGTGCCAGCAGCCAAGATGTTGGGGGCCTTAATGAAAAACTGTTTTTT.

This clone was counted between two and nine times. V gene TRBV29-1 combines with J gene TRBJ2-5; D may correspond to TRBD1 or TRBD2 (6 bases each). Germline V CDR1 and CDR2: SQVTM, ANQGSEA. V shed 4 bases and J shed 4 bases, with 19 bases lying between them. The CDR3 has 15 amino acids. Written as DNA, the CDR3 is TGCAGCGTTGTATTCGTTTGGGGGGCAGGAGAGACCCAGTACTTC. Translation gives CSVVFVWGAGETQYF.

The genes are TRBV28 and TRBJ2-3, with 9 bases aligning to TRBD2. Per the germline V gene, CDR1 is MDHEN and CDR2 is SYDVKM. Trimming removed 6 bases from V and 2 bases from J; junction bases left unmatched: 12. The CDR3 is 17 amino acids. The CDR3 nucleotides read TGTGCCAGCAGGGGTCTGGGAGCGGGGGGCCTCACAGATACGCAGTATTTT. This translates into CASRGLGAGGLTDTQYF.

The J gene is TRBJ1-4, the V gene TRBV6-5; unclear D gene. V lost 8 bases and J 7 bases, leaving 14 bases between the germline ends. This CDR3 contains 13 residues. Germline CDR1 is MNHEY and CDR2 is SVGAGI. CDR3 nucleotides: TGTGCCAGCGAAGTACCTGGCATTGAAAAACTGTTTTTT. It specifies CASEVPGIEKLFF.